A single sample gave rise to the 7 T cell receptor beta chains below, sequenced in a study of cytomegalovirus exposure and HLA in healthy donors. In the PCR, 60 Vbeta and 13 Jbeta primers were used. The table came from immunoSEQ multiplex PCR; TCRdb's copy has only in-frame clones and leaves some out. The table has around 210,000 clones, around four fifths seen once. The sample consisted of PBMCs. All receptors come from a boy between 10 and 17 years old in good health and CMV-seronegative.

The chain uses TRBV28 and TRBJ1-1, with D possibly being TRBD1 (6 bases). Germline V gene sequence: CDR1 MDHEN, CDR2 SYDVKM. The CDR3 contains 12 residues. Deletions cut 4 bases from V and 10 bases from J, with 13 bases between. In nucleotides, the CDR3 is TGTGCCAGCAGTTACAGGGTCCAAGGAGCTTTCTTT. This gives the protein CASSYRVQGAFF.

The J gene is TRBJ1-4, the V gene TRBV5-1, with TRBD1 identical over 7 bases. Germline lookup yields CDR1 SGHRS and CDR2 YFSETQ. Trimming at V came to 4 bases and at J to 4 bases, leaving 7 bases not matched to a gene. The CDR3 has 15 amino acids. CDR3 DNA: TGCGCCAGCAGCCTAGAGACAGGGCTTAATGAAAAACTGTTTTTT. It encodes CASSLETGLNEKLFF. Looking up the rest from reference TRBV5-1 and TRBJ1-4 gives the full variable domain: KAGVTQTPRYLIKTRGQQVTLSCSPISGHRSVSWYQQTPGQGLQFLFEYFSETQRNKGNFPGRFSGRQFSNSRSEMNVSTLELGDSALYLCASSLETGLNEKLFFGSGTQLSVL.

CDR3 nucleotides: TGTGCCAGTATCGACACAGAGTTCAATCAGCCCCAGCATTTT. Translating it yields CASIDTEFNQPQHF. The genes are TRBV19 and TRBJ1-5; no reliable D call. The CDR3 is made up of 14 amino acids. Germline V gives CDR1 LNHDA, CDR2 SQIVND (reference sequence). Between the trimmed V and J ends, which lost 7 bases and 3 bases, there was a span of 13 bases.

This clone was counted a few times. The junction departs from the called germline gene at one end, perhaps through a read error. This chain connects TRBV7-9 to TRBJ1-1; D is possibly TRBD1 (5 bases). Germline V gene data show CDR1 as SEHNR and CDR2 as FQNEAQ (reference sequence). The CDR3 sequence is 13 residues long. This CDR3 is CSSSMDTFTEAFF. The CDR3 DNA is TGTTCCAGCAGCATGGACACCTTTACTGAAGCTTTCTTT.

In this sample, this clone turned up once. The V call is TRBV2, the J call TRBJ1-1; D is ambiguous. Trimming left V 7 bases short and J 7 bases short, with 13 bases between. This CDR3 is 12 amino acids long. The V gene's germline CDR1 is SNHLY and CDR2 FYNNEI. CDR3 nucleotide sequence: TGTGCCAGCACCGAATCCAGAATTGAAGCTTTCTTT. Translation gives CASTESRIEAFF.

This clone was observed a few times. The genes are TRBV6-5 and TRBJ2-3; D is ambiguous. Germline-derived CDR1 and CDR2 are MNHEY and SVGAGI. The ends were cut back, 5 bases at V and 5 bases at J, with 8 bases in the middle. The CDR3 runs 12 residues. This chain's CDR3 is CASSSSLDTQYF. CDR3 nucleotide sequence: TGTGCCAGCAGTAGTAGTTTAGATACGCAGTATTTT.

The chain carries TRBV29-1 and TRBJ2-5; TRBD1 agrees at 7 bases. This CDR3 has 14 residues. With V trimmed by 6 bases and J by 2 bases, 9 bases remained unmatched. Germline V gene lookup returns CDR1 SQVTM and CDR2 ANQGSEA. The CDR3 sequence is CSVDLTGVQETQYF. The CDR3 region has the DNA TGCAGCGTGGACTTAACAGGGGTGCAAGAGACCCAGTACTTC.